This T cell receptor beta chain was observed in a study of long-term antiretroviral therapy in people with HIV. General study results and limits: Those clones which expanded before ART made up the dominant part of the repertoire at all time points. When set beside controls, HIV repertoires had CDR3 length ranges that were narrower.

CDR1 and CDR2 from the germline V gene are SNHLY and FYNNEI. The CDR3 is made up of 14 amino acids. Trimming took off 4 bases at V and 5 bases at J, with 11 bases between the two ends. For each donor, at least one pre-ART and at least two post-ART PBMC samples were available. Worth noting for this clone: Antigen specificity is unknown.

The run of the v3.0 immunoSEQ assay was at survey level. The protocol was immunoSEQ multiplex PCR, while the TCRdb copy is restricted to in-frame clones and leaves out a portion. The sample carries tens of thousands of clones, around 94% recorded once. Sample: unsorted PBMCs, taken 4.1 years after starting antiretroviral therapy. The TCR originated in a woman between 45 and 65 years old with HIV. The V and J genes are TRBV2 and TRBJ1-4, with a possible D match to TRBD1 (6 bases). CDR3 bases: TGTGCCAGCAGTGGTGCGGGGGCCAATGAAAAACTGTTTTTT. It yields the protein CASSGAGANEKLFF.